This T cell receptor (beta chain) comes out of a study of cytomegalovirus exposure and HLA in healthy donors. CDR1 and CDR2 (germline): WNHNN, SYGVQD (reference sequence). V was pared by 2 bases and J by 0 bases, with 6 bases between. CDR3 length: 14 residues. As regards this clone: The antigen remains undetermined.

Study-wide results and limits: Reportedly, HLA-A and HLA-B alleles of most subjects were accurately predicted from TCR beta. Rare TCR sequences dominated, though some public TCRs recurred in many donors.

PCR employed 60 Vbeta and 13 Jbeta primers. Using immunoSEQ multiplex PCR, the repertoire was profiled, and TCRdb retains in-frame clones only, with some absent. The sample gives 150,000 to 200,000 clones, around 78% of which show up once; around 1.9% is in the top ten. Sample: PBMCs. The receptor's source is a man aged 25-45 years in good health and CMV-seronegative. V and J are TRBV10-1 and TRBJ2-3; D remains unclear. The CDR3 protein is CASSEPGSTDTQYF. The DNA for the CDR3 is TGCGCCAGCAGTGAGCCCGGGAGCACAGATACGCAGTATTTT.